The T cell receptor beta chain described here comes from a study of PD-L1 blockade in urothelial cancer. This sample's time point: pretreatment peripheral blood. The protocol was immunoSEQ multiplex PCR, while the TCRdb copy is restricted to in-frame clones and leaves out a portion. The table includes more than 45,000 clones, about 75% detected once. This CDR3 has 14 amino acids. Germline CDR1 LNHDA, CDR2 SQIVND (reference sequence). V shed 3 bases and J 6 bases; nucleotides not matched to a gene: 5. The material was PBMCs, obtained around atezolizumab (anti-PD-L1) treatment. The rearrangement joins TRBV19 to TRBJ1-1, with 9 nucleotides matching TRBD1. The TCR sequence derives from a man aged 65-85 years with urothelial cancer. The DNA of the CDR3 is TGTGCCAGTAGTATGGACAGGGGAAATCCTGAAGCTTTCTTT. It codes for CASSMDRGNPEAFF.